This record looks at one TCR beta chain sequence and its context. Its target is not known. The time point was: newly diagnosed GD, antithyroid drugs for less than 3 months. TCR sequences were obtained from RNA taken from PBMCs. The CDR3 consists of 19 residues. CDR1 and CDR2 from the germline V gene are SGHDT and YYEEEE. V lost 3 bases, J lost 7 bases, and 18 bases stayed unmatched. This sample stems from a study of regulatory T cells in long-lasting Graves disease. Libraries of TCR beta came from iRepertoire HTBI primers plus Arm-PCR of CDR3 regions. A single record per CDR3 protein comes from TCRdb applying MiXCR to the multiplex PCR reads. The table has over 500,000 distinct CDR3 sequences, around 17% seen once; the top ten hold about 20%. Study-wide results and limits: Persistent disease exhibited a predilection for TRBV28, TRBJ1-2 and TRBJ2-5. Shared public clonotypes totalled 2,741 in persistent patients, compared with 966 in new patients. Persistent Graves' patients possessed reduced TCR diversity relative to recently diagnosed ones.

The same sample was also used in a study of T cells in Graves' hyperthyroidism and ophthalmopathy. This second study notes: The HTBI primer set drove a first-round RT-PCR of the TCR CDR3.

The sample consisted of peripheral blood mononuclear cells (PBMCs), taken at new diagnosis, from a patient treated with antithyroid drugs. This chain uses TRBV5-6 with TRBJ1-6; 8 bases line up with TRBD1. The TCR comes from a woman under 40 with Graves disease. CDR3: CASSSRGQGKNVKNSPLHF. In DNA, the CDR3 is TGTGCCAGCAGCTCCCGCGGACAGGGAAAGAATGTTAAGAATTCACCCCTCCACTTT.